This T cell receptor beta chain is drawn from a study of control samples from healthy donors and cancer patients. Produced via immunoSEQ multiplex PCR; TCRdb's table is partial and in-frame only. The table shows around 76,000 clones, with roughly 94% occurring only once. This TCR was sampled from a middle-aged woman in good health. The sample consisted of blood.

The CDR3 protein is CAGRRGSSYEQYF. In nucleotides, the CDR3 is TGTGCCGGTCGGCGGGGGAGCTCCTACGAGCAGTACTTC. The chain is built from TRBV2 and TRBJ2-7; TRBD2 matches at 7 bases. CDR3 size: 13 residues. V dropped 11 bases and J dropped 0; count of bases not matched to a gene: 7. Per the germline V gene, CDR1 is SNHLY and CDR2 is FYNNEI.